This entry features one T cell receptor beta chain sequence. The antigen is unknown. The entry originates in a study of cytomegalovirus exposure and HLA in healthy donors. Looking at the study overall: Findings of an earlier analysis included about 120 million unique TCR beta sequences from 200 million or so T cells.

General study points: Within an earlier analysis, most TCR beta V segments proved productive either about 87% or about 30% of the time. One later analysis reportedly identified an Asian-associated ancestry cluster that showed fewer N-insertions than the roughly 620-donor mean.

Deletions cut 0 bases from V and 3 bases from J, with 10 bases between. The CDR3 is 15 amino acids. Per the germline V gene, CDR1 is SGHRS and CDR2 is YFSETQ. The PCR employed 60 Vbeta primers together with 13 Jbeta primers. Some clones are missing from TCRdb's copy, which holds only in-frame ones; the method was immunoSEQ multiplex PCR. This table holds 95,000 to 150,000 clones. The rearrangement uses TRBV5-1 and TRBJ2-1, with D perhaps matching TRBD2 (6 bases). Material: PBMCs. The source of this sequence is a man aged 35 to 55 in good health and CMV-seronegative. CDR3 DNA: TGCGCCAGCAGCTTGGGACTAGACATCTACAATGAGCAGTTCTTC. Protein: CASSLGLDIYNEQFF.